The TCR beta chain under discussion was sequenced for a study of T cells in Graves' hyperthyroidism and ophthalmopathy. General study findings and limits: Ophthalmopathy cases were set apart from stable hyperthyroidism by a 13 V-J model.

This clonotype has only a few counts. Its antigen is not identified. The CDR3 regions of TCR beta were amplified from RNA transcripts. The HTBI primer set served for first-round RT-PCR of the TCR CDR3. From the multiplex PCR reads, TCRdb called clonotypes with MiXCR, one entry per CDR3 protein. The sample shows 300,000 to 450,000 distinct CDR3 sequences, 15% to 17% of them seen only once. This receptor was obtained from a woman aged 18-29 years with Graves' hyperthyroidism that later progressed to Graves' ophthalmopathy. The sample consisted of blood.

The CDR3 sequence: CASSSLGALGGNTIYF. CDR3 in DNA: TGTGCCAGCAGCTCCCTCGGGGCCCTTGGTGGTAACACCATATATTTT. V usage is TRBV11-2 and J usage is TRBJ1-3; possible D gene TRBD1, 5 bases. This CDR3 is built from 16 residues. Trimming left V 4 bases short and J 7 bases short, with 20 bases between. Germline V CDR1 and CDR2: SGHAT, FQNNGV.